One and the same sample provided the 7 T cell receptor beta chains below, sequenced in a study of blood T cell repertoires in COVID-19. Clones were read by immunoSEQ multiplex PCR, and TCRdb kept only the in-frame ones, dropping some. The profile shows 200,000 or so clones, 86% of them singletons. The sequenced sample consisted of PBMCs or T cells enriched from blood (not recorded which). These receptors all stem from a woman between 40 and 50 years old with acute COVID-19.

The gene calls are TRBV3-1 (or the pseudogene TRBV3-2) and TRBJ1-1; perhaps TRBD1 as D (5 bases). The CDR3 runs to 15 residues. The germline CDR1 and CDR2 sequences are LGHDT and YNNKEL (reference sequence). V lost 1 base and J lost 7, with 16 bases in between. CDR3 loop: CASSQVTGPGGEAFF. The CDR3 DNA sequence: TGTGCCAGCAGCCAAGTCACGGGCCCGGGGGGTGAAGCTTTCTTT.

The chain couples TRBV2 to TRBJ1-6; TRBD1 matches at 9 bases. Losses at the gene ends were 7 bases for V and 7 bases for J; bases not matched to a gene: 5. The CDR3 extends over 14 amino acids. The germline V gene has CDR1 SNHLY and CDR2 FYNNEI. For the CDR3, the DNA is TGTGCCAGCAACGAGGGACAGGGCAATTCACCCCTCCACTTT. Its translation: CASNEGQGNSPLHF.

J is TRBJ1-2 and V is TRBV29-1; unclear D gene. There are 11 residues in the CDR3. Trimming took 4 bases from V and 4 from J, leaving 7 bases between them. Germline CDR1 reads SQVTM; CDR2 reads ANQGSEA. The CDR3 here is CSVARSYGYTF. For the CDR3, the DNA is TGCAGCGTTGCCAGAAGCTATGGCTACACCTTC.

The rearrangement links TRBV6-5 to TRBJ2-5, with 8 bases that match TRBD2. The junction had 5 bases not matched to a gene; V was cut back by 3 bases and J by 5 bases. The CDR3 runs to 14 residues. Germline values: CDR1 MNHEY, CDR2 SVGAGI. The chain's CDR3 is CASSYMRGVETQYF. The CDR3 DNA is TGTGCCAGCAGTTATATGCGGGGGGTGGAGACCCAGTACTTC.

The CDR3 bases are TGTGCCAGCAGCACGAACGGCGGGCTGGGGGAGACCCAGTACTTC. Translation: CASSTNGGLGETQYF. The V gene is TRBV5-4, the J gene TRBJ2-5; possible D gene TRBD2, 5 bases. Germline assignment: CDR1 SGHNT and CDR2 YYREEE (reference sequence). Deletions cut 4 bases from V and 5 bases from J, with 18 bases between. The CDR3 spans 15 residues.

The CDR3 is CSVERGGRETQYF. DNA for the CDR3: TGCAGCGTTGAAAGGGGGGGCCGAGAGACCCAGTACTTC. The chain employs TRBV29-1 and TRBJ2-5, with D perhaps matching TRBD2 (7 bases). V gave up 2 bases and J gave up 4 bases, with 11 bases separating them. Per germline, CDR1 SQVTM and CDR2 ANQGSEA. The CDR3 has 13 amino acids.

The genes are TRBV6-2 or TRBV6-3 and TRBJ1-5, with TRBD1 identical over 9 bases. The J segment lost 5 bases and the V segment lost 4 bases, leaving 6 bases of the junction unmatched. CDR1 and CDR2 (germline): MNHEY, SVGEGT. This CDR3 has 15 amino acids. The CDR3 DNA reads as TGTGCCAGCAGTTCCGGACAGGGGAAGGATCAGCCCCAGCATTTT. Translation: CASSSGQGKDQPQHF.